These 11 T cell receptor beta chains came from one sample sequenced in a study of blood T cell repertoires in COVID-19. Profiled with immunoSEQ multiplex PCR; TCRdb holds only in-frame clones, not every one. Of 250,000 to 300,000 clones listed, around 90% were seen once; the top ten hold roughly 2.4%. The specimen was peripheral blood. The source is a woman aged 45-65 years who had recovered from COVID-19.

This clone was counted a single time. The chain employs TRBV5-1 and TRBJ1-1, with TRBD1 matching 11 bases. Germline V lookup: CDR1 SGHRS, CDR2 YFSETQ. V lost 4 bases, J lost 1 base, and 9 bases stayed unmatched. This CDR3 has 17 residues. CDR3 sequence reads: CASSLPDRGLRNTEAFF. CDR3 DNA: TGCGCCAGCAGCCTCCCGGACAGGGGGCTTAGGAACACTGAAGCTTTCTTT.

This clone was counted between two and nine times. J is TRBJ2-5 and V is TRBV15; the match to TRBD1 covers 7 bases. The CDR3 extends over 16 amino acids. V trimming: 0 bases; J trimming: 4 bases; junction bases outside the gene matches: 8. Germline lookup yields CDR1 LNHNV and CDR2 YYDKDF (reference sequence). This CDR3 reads CATSRDLRGPGETQYF. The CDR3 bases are TGTGCCACCAGCAGAGATCTGAGGGGGCCGGGAGAGACCCAGTACTTC.

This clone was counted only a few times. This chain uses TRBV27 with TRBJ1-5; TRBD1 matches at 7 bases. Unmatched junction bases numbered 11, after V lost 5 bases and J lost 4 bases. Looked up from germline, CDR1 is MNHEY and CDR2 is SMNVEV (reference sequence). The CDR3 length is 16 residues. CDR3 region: CASSPYGQVGNQPQHF. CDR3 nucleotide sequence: TGTGCCAGCAGTCCTTATGGACAGGTAGGGAATCAGCCCCAGCATTTT.

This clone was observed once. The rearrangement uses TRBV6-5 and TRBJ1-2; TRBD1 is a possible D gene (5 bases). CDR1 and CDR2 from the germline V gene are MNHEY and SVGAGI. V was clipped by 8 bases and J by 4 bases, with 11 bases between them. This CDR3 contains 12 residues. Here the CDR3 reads CASGITGYGYTF. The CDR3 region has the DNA TGTGCCAGCGGAATTACAGGCTATGGCTACACCTTC.

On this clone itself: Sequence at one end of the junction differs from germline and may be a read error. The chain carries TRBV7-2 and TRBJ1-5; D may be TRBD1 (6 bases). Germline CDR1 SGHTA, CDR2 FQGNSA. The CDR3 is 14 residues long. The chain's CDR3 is CASNLQGGDQPQHF. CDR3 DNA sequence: TGTGCCAGCAACTTACAGGGTGGGGATCAGCCCCAGCATTTT.

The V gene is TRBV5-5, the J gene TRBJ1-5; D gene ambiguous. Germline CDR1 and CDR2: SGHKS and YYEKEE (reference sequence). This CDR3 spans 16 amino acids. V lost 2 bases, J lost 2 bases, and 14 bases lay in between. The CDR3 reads CASSLTVLAGNQPQHF. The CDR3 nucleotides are TGTGCCAGCAGCTTAACCGTTCTGGCCGGCAATCAGCCCCAGCATTTT.

Here the CDR3 DNA reads TGTGCCAGCAGCTTAGTCTGGCAGGGGGGAAATACGCAGTATTTT. Amino acid sequence: CASSLVWQGGNTQYF. The chain is built from TRBV7-2 and TRBJ2-3; tentative D call: TRBD1 (7 bases). Germline CDR1 SGHTA, CDR2 FQGNSA. The V gene lost 1 base and the J gene lost 7 bases, with 15 bases spanning the gap. The CDR3 is 15 residues long. Supplemented by reference TRBV7-2 and TRBJ2-3, the full variable domain reads GAGVSQSPSNKVTEKGKDVELRCDPISGHTALYWYRQSLGQGLEFLIYFQGNSAPDKSGLPSDRFSAERTGGSVSTLTIQRTQQEDSAVYLCASSLVWQGGNTQYFGPGTRLTVL.

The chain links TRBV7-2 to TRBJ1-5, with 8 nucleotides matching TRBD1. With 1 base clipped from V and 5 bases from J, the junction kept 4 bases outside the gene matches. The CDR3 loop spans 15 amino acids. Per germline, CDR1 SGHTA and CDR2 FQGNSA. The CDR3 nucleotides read TGTGCCAGCAGCTTAGTTCAGGGGGCTGATCAGCCCCAGCATTTT. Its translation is CASSLVQGADQPQHF.

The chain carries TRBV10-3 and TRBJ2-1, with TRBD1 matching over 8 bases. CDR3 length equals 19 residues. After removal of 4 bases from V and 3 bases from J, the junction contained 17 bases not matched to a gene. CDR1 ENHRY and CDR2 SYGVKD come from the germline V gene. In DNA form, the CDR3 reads TGTGCCATCAGTGGGAAAGGCGCAGGGGGCGAAGGCCGCTACAATGAGCAGTTCTTC. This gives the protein CAISGKGAGGEGRYNEQFF.

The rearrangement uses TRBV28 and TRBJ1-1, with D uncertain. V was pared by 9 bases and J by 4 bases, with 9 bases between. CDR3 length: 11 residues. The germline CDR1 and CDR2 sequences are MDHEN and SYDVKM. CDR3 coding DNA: TGTGCCAGTCTAAAGTTCACTGAAGCTTTCTTT. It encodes CASLKFTEAFF.

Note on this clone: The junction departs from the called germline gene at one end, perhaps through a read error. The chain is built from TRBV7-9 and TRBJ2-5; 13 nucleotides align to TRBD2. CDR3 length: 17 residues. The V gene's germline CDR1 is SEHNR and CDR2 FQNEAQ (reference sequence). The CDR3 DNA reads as TGTGCCAGCAGCTCCCCCGGGACTAGCGGGGCTCAAGGGACCCAGTACTTC. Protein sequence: CASSSPGTSGAQGTQYF.